This record covers a single T cell receptor beta chain. Which antigen it targets is not known. Within one base of it there is no much larger clone, and no base qualities were kept. TCRbeta CDR3 regions were amplified from genomic DNA by means of the immunoSEQ Assay, a bias-controlled multiplex PCR. As for the authors' bioinformatics: Nucleated cell counts per sample were estimated from amplification of reference gene primers within the assay. To quantify the absolute abundance of each unique TCRbeta CDR3 rearrangement, sequence reads were collapsed and filtered. Productive Simpson clonality was computed per sample as the square root of Simpson's diversity index over productive rearrangements. TCRdb took this table from immuneACCESS and kept in-frame rearrangements with V and J called. Such tables lack part of the clones; where checked against another copy, unresolved V genes explain under half of the gap, and the rest is unexplained. The V and J calls and the clone size are those of that table, but D and trimming were determined from the DNA. The sample table records 20,000 to 30,000 clones; approximately 64% of these occur just once. The ten largest clones take up less than 7.5% of the sample.

Whole blood was collected in K2EDTA tubes by collaborating institutions according to the institutions' own protocols. Collaborator samples were shipped for TCRbeta analysis as frozen whole blood, isolated PBMCs, or DNA extracted from either sample type. The data are from a study of blood T cell repertoires in COVID-19 (dated by TCRdb to the early 2020s). For the study in its entirety: The collaborator samples originated in the United States, Italy and Spain and spanned the acute and convalescent phases of COVID-19. The prospective study material was composed of cDNA or gDNA derived from T cells, B-cell-depleted T cells, or PBMCs. Deeply sampled blood TCRbeta repertoires from subjects exposed to, actively infected with, or recovered from COVID-19 were included in the dataset. The repertoires were released in a freely available public database intended as a resource for research on the immune response to SARS-CoV-2. The samples were drawn from the first 160 participants of the ongoing ImmuneRACE study and from 1,254 subjects provided by 6 global collaborators. Nearly every sample came with metadata listing a de-identified subject ID, COVID-19 status, age in years and sex. Where available, HLA class I and class II types were obtained from metadata supplied by the sample provider rather than from assay-based typing.

What the work shows at the level of the full study, not this receptor alone: Clinical and demographic metadata were provided uncurated, with the amount varying by source and participant.

Per the germline V gene, SQVTM is the CDR1 and ANQGSEA is the CDR2. Measured from the cysteine to the phenylalanine, the CDR3 is 11 residues long. The read is trimmed to its CDR3 DNA, 33 bases read in frame from base 1. Trimming at the junction amounts to 7 bases on V and 0 bases on J, and the germline ends lie 6 bases apart. The chain uses TRBV29-1 and TRBJ1-1; the D gene is not confidently resolved. This clonotype was obtained from a man aged 60 to 69 with active or convalescent COVID-19. The sequenced sample consisted of peripheral blood. The nucleotide sequence is given as TGCAGCGCCCACATGAACACTGAAGCTTTCTTT. Its coded protein is CSAHMNTEAFF.